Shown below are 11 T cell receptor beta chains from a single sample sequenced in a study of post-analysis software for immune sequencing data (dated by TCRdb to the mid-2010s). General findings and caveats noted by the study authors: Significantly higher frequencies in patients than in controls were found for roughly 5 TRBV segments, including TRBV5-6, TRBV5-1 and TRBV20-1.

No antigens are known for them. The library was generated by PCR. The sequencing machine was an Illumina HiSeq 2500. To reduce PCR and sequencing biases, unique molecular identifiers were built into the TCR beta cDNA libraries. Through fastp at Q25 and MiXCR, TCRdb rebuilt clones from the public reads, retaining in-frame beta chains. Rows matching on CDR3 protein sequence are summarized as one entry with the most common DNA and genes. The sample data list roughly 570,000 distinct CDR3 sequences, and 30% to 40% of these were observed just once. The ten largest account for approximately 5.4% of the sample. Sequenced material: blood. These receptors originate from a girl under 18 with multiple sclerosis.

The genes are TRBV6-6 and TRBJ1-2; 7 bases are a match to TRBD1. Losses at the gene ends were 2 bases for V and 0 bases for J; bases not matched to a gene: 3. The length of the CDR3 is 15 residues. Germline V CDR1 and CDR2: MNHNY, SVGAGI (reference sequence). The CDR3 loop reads CASSYGGQTNYGYTF. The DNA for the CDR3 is TGTGCCAGCAGTTACGGGGGACAGACTAACTATGGCTACACCTTC.

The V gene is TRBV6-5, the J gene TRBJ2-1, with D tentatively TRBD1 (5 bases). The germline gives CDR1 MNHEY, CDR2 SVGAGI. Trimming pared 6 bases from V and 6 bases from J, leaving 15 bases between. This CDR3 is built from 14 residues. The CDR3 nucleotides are TGTGCCAGCAGAACAAATACAGGCCCCAATGAGCAGTTCTTC. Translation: CASRTNTGPNEQFF.

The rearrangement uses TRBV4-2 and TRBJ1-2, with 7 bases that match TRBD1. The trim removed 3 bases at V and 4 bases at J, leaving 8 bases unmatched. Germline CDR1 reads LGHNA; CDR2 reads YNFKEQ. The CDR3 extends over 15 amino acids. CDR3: CASSQVAGGGYGYTF. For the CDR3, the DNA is TGTGCCAGCAGCCAGGTCGCAGGGGGAGGCTATGGCTACACCTTC.

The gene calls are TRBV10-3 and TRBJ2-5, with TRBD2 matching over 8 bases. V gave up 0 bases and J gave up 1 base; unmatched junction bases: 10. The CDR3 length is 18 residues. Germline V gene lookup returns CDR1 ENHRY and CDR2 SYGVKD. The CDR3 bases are TGTGCCATCAGTGAGTCGTACCAACCGCGGGGGGCCCAAGAGACCCAGTACTTC. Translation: CAISESYQPRGAQETQYF.

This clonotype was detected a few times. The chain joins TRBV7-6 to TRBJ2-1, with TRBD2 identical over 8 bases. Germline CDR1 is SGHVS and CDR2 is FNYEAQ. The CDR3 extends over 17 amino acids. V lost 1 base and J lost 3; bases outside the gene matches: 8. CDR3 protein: CASSLDPSGGGYNEQFF. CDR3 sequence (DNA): TGTGCCAGCAGCTTAGACCCCAGCGGGGGAGGCTACAATGAGCAGTTCTTC.

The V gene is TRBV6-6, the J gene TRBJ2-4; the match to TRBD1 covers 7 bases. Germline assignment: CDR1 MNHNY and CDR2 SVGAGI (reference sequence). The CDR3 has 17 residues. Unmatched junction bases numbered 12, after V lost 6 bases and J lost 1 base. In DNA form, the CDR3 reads TGTGCCAGCAGACCAGCTTGGACAGGCGACGCCAAAAACATTCAGTACTTC. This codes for CASRPAWTGDAKNIQYF.

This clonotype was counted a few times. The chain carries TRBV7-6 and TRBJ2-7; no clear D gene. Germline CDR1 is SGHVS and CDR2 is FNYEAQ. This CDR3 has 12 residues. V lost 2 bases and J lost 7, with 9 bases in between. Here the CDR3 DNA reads TGTGCCAGCAGCTTAAGCGATCTAGAGCAGTACTTC. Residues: CASSLSDLEQYF.

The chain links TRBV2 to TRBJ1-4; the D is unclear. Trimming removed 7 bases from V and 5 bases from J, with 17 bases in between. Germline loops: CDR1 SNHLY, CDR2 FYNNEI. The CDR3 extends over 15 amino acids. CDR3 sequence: CASMASAELNEKLFF. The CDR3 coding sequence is TGTGCCAGCATGGCCAGCGCTGAGCTAAATGAAAAACTGTTTTTT.

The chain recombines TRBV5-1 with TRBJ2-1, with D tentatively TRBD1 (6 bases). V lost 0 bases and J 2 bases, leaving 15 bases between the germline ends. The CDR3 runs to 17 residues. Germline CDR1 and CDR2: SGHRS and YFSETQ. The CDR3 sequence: CASSLAGTGSAYNEQFF. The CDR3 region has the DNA TGCGCCAGCAGCTTGGCCGGAACAGGGTCGGCCTACAATGAGCAGTTCTTC. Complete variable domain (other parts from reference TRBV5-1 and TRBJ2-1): KAGVTQTPRYLIKTRGQQVTLSCSPISGHRSVSWYQQTPGQGLQFLFEYFSETQRNKGNFPGRFSGRQFSNSRSEMNVSTLELGDSALYLCASSLAGTGSAYNEQFFGPGTRLTVL.

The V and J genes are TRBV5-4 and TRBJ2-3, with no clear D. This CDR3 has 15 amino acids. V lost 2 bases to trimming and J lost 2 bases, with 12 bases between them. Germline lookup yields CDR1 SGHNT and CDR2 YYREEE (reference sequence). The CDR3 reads CASSFYGGPTDTQYF. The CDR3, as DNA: TGTGCCAGCAGCTTCTATGGCGGACCCACAGATACGCAGTATTTT.

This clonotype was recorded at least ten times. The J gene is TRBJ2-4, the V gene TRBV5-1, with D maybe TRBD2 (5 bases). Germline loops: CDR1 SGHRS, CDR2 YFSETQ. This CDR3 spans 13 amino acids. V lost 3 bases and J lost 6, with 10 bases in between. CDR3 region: CASSYGMRNIQYF. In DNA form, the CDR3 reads TGCGCCAGCAGCTACGGGATGCGAAACATTCAGTACTTC.